Listed below are T cell receptor beta chains from one sample, sequenced in a study of blood T cell repertoires in COVID-19. The data were produced by immunoSEQ multiplex PCR, yet TCRdb's version contains in-frame clones alone and is incomplete. The sample holds some 390,000 clones, roughly 91% seen once. The specimen was PBMCs or T cells enriched from blood (not recorded which). The receptors shown here come from a woman aged 25 to 39 who had recovered from COVID-19. The CDR3 runs from the conserved cysteine through the conserved F or W. D genes are given only for firm matches.

v_call	j_call	d_call	cdr3_aa
TRBV18	TRBJ1-2	NA	CASSPTRDGSNYGYTF
TRBV5-1	TRBJ2-6	NA	CASSLDRFSGANVLTF
TRBV2	TRBJ1-2	NA	CASSEYSHGYTF
TRBV5-1	TRBJ2-7	TRBD1	CASSTWDSSSYEQYF
TRBV11-1	TRBJ2-1	NA	CASSYRDLNNEQFF
TRBV2	TRBJ2-3	TRBD1	CATHYRQGLQYF
TRBV28	TRBJ2-7	NA	CASSSLQGGTYEQYF
TRBV7-3	TRBJ1-5	TRBD1	CASSRTGSGQPQHF
TRBV6-8	TRBJ2-2	TRBD2	CASSPTLTGGGLNTGELFF
TRBV9	TRBJ1-2	TRBD1	CASSVRQGPDLYGYTF
TRBV6-5	TRBJ1-4	TRBD1	CASSTDREVEKLFF
TRBV29-1	TRBJ1-5	TRBD1	CSVRSGGGQPQHF
TRBV5-1	TRBJ1-1	NA	CASHTGVRNTEAFF
TRBV9	TRBJ1-2	NA	CASSPRDFDYGYTF
TRBV6-2/TRBV6-3	TRBJ2-7	NA	CASSYTRNSLQYF
TRBV5-1	TRBJ1-2	NA	CASSFNSGDGYTF
TRBV10-3	TRBJ2-7	NA	CAISERGNEQYF
TRBV10-3	TRBJ2-1	NA	CAISDSNRDSNNEQFF
TRBV4-2	TRBJ1-1	NA	CASSQETANTEAFF
TRBV12-3/TRBV12-4	TRBJ2-7	NA	CASNDNLRNEQYF
TRBV15	TRBJ1-5	NA	CATSRDKGQRQPQHF
TRBV7-2	TRBJ2-1	TRBD2	CASSLYASGVYEQFF
TRBV7-2	TRBJ1-1	TRBD1	CASSSRAGQGGEAFF
TRBV5-1	TRBJ2-7	TRBD1	CASSLADRGNEQYF
TRBV7-2	TRBJ2-1	NA	CASSLPGYYNEQFF
TRBV7-3	TRBJ2-2	TRBD1	CASSRDRTGGELFF
TRBV5-1	TRBJ2-5	NA	CASALYEEETQYF
TRBV6-5	TRBJ2-2	TRBD2	CASKYAGGHTGELFF
TRBV5-1	TRBJ2-7	NA	CASSHHRDTYEQYF
TRBV10-3	TRBJ1-1	NA	CAISQKQGLTEAFF
TRBV6-6	TRBJ1-5	NA	CASRERLLNQPQHF
TRBV2	TRBJ2-7	TRBD1	CASSESGQGYEQYF
TRBV18	TRBJ1-2	TRBD1	CASSPLDRAFGYTF
TRBV9	TRBJ1-4	TRBD1	CASSPRQGQGEKLFF
TRBV6-5	TRBJ1-1	NA	CASGRDSEAFF
TRBV24-1	TRBJ2-1	NA	CATSTGRYNEQFF
TRBV9	TRBJ2-7	TRBD2	CASSAVAGPGSYEQYF
TRBV27	TRBJ2-7	TRBD1	CASRRQGASYEQYF
TRBV28	TRBJ2-3	TRBD2	CASSGGLAGVDSDTQYF
TRBV6-5	TRBJ1-1	TRBD1	CASSSNRGNTEAFF
TRBV5-8	TRBJ2-4	NA	CASSLVGEEYF
TRBV28	TRBJ1-2	NA	CASLDAGGGGYGYTF
TRBV27	TRBJ2-1	TRBD2	CASRTIQLAGVRNEQFF
TRBV7-2	TRBJ1-2	NA	CASSLAPRARGGYTF